This T cell receptor (beta chain) was observed in a study of shared clonotypes between healthy human individuals. This clone appeared once. Naive CD8 cells comprised CD45RO-negative, CCR7-positively selected cells, excluding terminally differentiated effector memory CD45RA+ cells. Trimming removed 3 bases from V and 3 bases from J, with 16 bases in between. Germline CDR1 is MNHEY and CDR2 is SMNVEV (reference sequence). The CDR3 runs 16 residues. Sequencing used immunoSEQ multiplex PCR; TCRdb keeps in-frame clones, though not all of them. This table holds some 2 million clones, about 95% found once. This TCR was sampled from a man between 18 and 29 years old in good health. The sample comprised naive CD8+ T cells sorted from blood. The chain carries TRBV27 and TRBJ2-3; no definite D call. The chain's CDR3 is CASSFSFGELTDTQYF. CDR3 DNA: TGTGCCAGCAGTTTTTCATTTGGGGAACTGACAGATACGCAGTATTTT.